This TCR beta chain was sequenced in a study of cytomegalovirus exposure and HLA in healthy donors. Whole-study findings and limits: An ancestry cluster, one associated with Asian ancestry, reportedly showed fewer N-insertions than the approximately 650-donor mean in a later analysis. Using the classifier, cytomegalovirus status was reportedly diagnosed with high specificity and sensitivity. Later analysis identified some 16,000 TCR beta sequences associated with HLA alleles, using a false discovery rate threshold of 0.05. With further analysis later on, most CMV-associated TCR beta chains appeared HLA-restricted.

CDR3 length: 13 residues. CDR1 is SNHLY and CDR2 is FYNNEI in the germline V gene. PCR used 60 Vbeta primers and 13 Jbeta primers. The repertoire was sequenced with immunoSEQ multiplex PCR; TCRdb's copy has only in-frame clones and lacks some. Of 150,000 to 200,000 clones in the sample, around 80% are singletons; the top ten hold less than 5%. This clone was recorded once. Its antigen remains unknown. Sequencing was carried out using PBMCs. The rearrangement uses TRBV2 and TRBJ2-5, with a weak D call TRBD1 (5 bases). The J call may be wrong; the DNA end is better matched by TRBJ2-7. The TCR was taken from a male donor in good health and CMV-seronegative. DNA of the CDR3: TGTGCCAGCAGTGAAAGGGGCCTCCACGAGCAGTACTTC. It is translated as CASSERGLHEQYF.